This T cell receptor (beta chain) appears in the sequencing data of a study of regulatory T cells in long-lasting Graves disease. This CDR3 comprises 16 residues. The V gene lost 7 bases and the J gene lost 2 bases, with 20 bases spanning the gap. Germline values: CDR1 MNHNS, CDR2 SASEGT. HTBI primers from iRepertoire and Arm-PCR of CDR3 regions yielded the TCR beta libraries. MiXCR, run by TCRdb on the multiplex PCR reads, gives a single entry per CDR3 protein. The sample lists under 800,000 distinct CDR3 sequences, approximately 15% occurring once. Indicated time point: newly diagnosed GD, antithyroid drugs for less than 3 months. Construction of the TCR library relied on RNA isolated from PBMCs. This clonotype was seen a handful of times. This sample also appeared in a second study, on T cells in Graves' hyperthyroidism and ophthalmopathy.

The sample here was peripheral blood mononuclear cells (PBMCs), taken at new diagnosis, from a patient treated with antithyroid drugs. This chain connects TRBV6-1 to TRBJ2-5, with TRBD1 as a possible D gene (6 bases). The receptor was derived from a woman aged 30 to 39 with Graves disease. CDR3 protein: CASTSLGQPRQETQYF. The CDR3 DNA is TGTGCCAGCACATCCCTTGGACAGCCGCGACAAGAGACCCAGTACTTC.